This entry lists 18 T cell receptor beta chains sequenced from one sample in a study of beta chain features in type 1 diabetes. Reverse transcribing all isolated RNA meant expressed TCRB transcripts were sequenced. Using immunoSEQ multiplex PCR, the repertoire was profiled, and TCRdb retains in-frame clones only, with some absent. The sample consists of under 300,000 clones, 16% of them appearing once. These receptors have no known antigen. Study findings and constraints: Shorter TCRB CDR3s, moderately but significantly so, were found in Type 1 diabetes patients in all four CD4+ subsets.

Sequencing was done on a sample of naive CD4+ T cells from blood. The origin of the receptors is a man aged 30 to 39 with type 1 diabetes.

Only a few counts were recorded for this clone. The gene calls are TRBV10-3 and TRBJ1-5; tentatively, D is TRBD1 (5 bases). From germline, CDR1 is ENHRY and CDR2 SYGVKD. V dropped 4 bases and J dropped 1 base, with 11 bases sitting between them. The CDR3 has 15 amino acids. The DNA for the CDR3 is TGTGCCATCAGTGGCCCGGGGACGAGCAATCAGCCCCAGCATTTT. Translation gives CAISGPGTSNQPQHF.

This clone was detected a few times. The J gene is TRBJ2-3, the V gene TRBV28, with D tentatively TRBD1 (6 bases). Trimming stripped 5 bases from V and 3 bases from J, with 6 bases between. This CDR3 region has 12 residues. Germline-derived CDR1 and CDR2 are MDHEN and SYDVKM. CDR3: CASSQGTDTQYF. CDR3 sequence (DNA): TGTGCCAGCAGTCAGGGGACAGATACGCAGTATTTT. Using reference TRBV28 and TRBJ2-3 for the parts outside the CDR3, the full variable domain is DVKVTQSSRYLVKRTGEKVFLECVQDMDHENMFWYRQDPGLGLRLIYFSYDVKMKEKGDIPEGYSVSREKKERFSLILESASTNQTSMYLCASSQGTDTQYFGPGTRLTVL.

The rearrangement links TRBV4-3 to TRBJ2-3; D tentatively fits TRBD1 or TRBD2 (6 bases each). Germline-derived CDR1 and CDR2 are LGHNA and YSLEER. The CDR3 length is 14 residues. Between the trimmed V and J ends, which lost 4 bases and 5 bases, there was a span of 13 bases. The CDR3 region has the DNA TGCGCCAGCAGCCGAGGGGGGTCTAGAGATACGCAGTATTTT. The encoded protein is CASSRGGSRDTQYF.

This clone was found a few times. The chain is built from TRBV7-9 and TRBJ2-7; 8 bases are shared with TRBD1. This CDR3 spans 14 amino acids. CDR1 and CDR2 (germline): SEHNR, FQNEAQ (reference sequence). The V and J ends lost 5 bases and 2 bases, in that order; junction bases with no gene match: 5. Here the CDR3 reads CASSPGQGPYEQYF. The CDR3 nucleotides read TGTGCCAGCAGCCCCGGACAGGGACCCTACGAGCAGTACTTC.

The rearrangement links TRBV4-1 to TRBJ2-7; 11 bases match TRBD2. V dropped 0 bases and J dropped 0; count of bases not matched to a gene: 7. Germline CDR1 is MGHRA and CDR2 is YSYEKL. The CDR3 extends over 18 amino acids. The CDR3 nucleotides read TGCGCCAGCAGCCAAGATCCCCTAGCGGGAGGTAGCTCCTACGAGCAGTACTTC. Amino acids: CASSQDPLAGGSSYEQYF.

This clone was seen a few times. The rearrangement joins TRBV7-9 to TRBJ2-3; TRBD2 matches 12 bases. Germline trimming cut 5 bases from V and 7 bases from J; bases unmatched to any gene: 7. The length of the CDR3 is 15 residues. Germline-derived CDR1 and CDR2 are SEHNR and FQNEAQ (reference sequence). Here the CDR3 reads CASSAGLAGPHTQYF. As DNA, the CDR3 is TGTGCCAGCAGCGCCGGACTAGCGGGGCCACATACGCAGTATTTT.

The CDR3 here is CSVEHVYEQYF. In nucleotides, the CDR3 is TGCAGCGTTGAACACGTGTACGAGCAGTACTTC. This rearrangement joins TRBV29-1 to TRBJ2-7, with no clear D. Germline CDR1 SQVTM, CDR2 ANQGSEA. The germline V and J ends were trimmed by 2 bases and 4 bases, with 6 bases remaining between them. The CDR3 has 11 residues.

The CDR3 region has the DNA TGTGCCAGCAGCTTAGGGATCCGGCGTGGCTACACCTTC. Its translation: CASSLGIRRGYTF. The V call is TRBV7-2, the J call TRBJ1-2; D call uncertain. The CDR3 is 13 amino acids. The V end was cut by 1 base, the J end by 7 bases, with 10 bases between. Germline V gene lookup returns CDR1 SGHTA and CDR2 FQGNSA.

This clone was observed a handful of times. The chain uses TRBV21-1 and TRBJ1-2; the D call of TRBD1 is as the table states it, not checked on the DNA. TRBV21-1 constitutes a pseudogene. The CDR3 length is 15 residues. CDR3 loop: CASSKEFEGDYGYTF. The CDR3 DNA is TGTGCCAGCAGCAAAGAATTCGAGGGGGACTATGGCTACACCTTC.

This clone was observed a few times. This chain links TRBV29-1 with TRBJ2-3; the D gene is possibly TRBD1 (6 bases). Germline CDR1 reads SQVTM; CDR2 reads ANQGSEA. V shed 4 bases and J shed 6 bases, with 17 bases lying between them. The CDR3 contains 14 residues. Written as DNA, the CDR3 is TGCAGCGTTGCCGGGACATGGGTTAGGGATACGCAGTATTTT. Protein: CSVAGTWVRDTQYF.

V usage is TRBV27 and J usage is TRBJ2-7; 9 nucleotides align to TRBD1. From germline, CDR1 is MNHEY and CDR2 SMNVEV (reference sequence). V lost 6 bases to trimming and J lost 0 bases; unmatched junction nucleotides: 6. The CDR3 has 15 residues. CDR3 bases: TGTGCCAGCAGCCCACAGGGGGCTAACTCCTACGAGCAGTACTTC. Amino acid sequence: CASSPQGANSYEQYF.

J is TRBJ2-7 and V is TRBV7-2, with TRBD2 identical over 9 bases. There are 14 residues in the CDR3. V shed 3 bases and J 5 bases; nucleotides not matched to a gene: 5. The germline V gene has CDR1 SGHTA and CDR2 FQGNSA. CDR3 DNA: TGTGCCAGCAGCTTGGGACTAGCTTTACACGAGCAGTACTTC. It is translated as CASSLGLALHEQYF.

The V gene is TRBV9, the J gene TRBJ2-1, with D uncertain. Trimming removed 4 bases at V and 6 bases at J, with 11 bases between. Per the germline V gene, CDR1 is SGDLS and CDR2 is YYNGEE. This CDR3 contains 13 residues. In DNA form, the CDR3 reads TGTGCCAGCAGCAAACAATCGTCCAATGAGCAGTTCTTC. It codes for CASSKQSSNEQFF. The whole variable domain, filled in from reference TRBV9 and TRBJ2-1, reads DSGVTQTPKHLITATGQRVTLRCSPRSGDLSVYWYQQSLDQGLQFLIQYYNGEERAKGNILERFSAQQFPDLHSELNLSSLELGDSALYFCASSKQSSNEQFFGPGTRLTVL.

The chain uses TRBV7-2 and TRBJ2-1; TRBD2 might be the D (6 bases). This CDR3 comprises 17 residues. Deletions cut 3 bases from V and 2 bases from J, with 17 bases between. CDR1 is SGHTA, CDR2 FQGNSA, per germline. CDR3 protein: CASSFRSTSLPYNEQFF. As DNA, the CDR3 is TGTGCCAGCAGCTTCCGATCGACTAGTTTGCCCTACAATGAGCAGTTCTTC.

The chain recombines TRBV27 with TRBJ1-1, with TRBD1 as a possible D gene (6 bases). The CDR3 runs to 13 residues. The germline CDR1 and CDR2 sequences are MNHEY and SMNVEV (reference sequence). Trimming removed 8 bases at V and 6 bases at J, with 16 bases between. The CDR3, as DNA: TGTGCCAGCGCTCTACAGGGTGACGCTGAAGCTTTCTTT. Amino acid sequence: CASALQGDAEAFF.

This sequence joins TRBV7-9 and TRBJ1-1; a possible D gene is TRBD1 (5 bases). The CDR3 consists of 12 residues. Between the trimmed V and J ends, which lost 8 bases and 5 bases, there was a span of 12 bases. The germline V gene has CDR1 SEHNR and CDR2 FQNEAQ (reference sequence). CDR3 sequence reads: CASGRASTEAFF. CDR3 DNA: TGTGCCAGCGGCAGGGCTAGTACTGAAGCTTTCTTT. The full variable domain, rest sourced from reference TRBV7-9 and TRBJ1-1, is DTGVSQNPRHKITKRGQNVTFRCDPISEHNRLYWYRQTLGQGPEFLTYFQNEAQLEKSRLLSDRFSAERPKGSFSTLEIQRTEQGDSAMYLCASGRASTEAFFGQGTRLTVV.

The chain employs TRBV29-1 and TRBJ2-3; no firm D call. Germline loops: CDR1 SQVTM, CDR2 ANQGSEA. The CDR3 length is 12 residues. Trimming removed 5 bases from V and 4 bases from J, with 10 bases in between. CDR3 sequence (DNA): TGCAGCGTTTTATCCGGTTCAGATACGCAGTATTTT. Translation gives CSVLSGSDTQYF.

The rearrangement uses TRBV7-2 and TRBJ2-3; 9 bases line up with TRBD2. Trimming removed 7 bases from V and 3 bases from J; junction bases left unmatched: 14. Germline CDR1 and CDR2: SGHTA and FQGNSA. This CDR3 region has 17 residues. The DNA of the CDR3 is TGTGCCAGCACCCTGCCGCTGCGGGAGGGCAGGACAGATACGCAGTATTTT. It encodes CASTLPLREGRTDTQYF.